In its sample, the clone carrying this TCR beta chain is large (0.1 to 1%). The sample comes from a study of spatial heterogeneity in lung cancer. Overall study context: An average of more than ten raw reads was observed per unique TCR and UMI combination.

Per germline, CDR1 SGHTA and CDR2 FQGTGA. This CDR3 has 13 residues. The ends were cut back, 5 bases at V and 5 bases at J, with 12 bases in the middle. Time point reported: sample taken at primary tumor resection. The donor group consisted of around 70 patients who had untreated, early-stage non-small cell lung cancer. Sequencing covered unsorted whole RNA taken from tumor, nontumor lung or frozen PBMC. Each molecule of TCR cDNA was tagged with one unique molecular identifier. Via MiXCR, TCRdb re-called the 5' RACE reads, giving one row per CDR3 protein. This table has 2,000 to 2,500 distinct CDR3 sequences, about 9% appearing once.

The chain is built from TRBV7-3 and TRBJ1-1; a weak D match, TRBD1 (5 bases). The clonotype comes from a female donor with early-stage non-small cell lung cancer. This sample comprised normal lung tissue next to the tumor, obtained at surgery. The CDR3 region has the DNA TGTGCCAGCAGCCTAGGGTGGGGGACTGAAGCTTTCTTT. Translated, it gives CASSLGWGTEAFF.